Following are 27 T cell receptor beta chains from one sample sequenced in a study of cytomegalovirus exposure and HLA in healthy donors. 13 Jbeta primers and 60 Vbeta primers were used for the PCR. This table comes from immunoSEQ multiplex PCR, and its TCRdb copy is limited to in-frame clones, with some not included. The repertoire holds nearly 70,000 clones, with 65% to 75% as singletons. Material for sequencing was PBMCs. These TCRs come from an older woman in good health and CMV-seropositive.

This clone was recorded only once. This chain links TRBV5-4 with TRBJ2-7; 7 nucleotides agree with TRBD2. From germline, CDR1 is SGHNT and CDR2 YYREEE (reference sequence). V dropped 4 bases and J dropped 4; count of bases not matched to a gene: 11. CDR3 size: 15 residues. The CDR3 region has the DNA TGTGCCAGCAGCGCCGGGACTTTGGGGGGGTACGAGCAGTACTTC. It translates to CASSAGTLGGYEQYF. Supplemented by reference TRBV5-4 and TRBJ2-7, the full variable domain reads ETGVTQSPTHLIKTRGQQVTLRCSSQSGHNTVSWYQQALGQGPQFIFQYYREEENGRGNFPPRFSGLQFPNYSSELNVNALELDDSALYLCASSAGTLGGYEQYFGPGTRLTVT.

Of note for this clone: The final CDR3 position lacks the conserved phenylalanine or tryptophan, pointing to a likely read error. Different DNA sequences within this sample yield the same CDR3. The gene calls are TRBV9 and TRBJ1-6; a weak D match, TRBD1 (5 bases). Germline-derived CDR1 and CDR2 are SGDLS and YYNGEE. CDR3 length: 12 residues. The CDR3 here is CASGAPNSPLHV. CDR3 nucleotide sequence: TGTGCAAGCGGGGCGCCTAATTCACCCCTCCACGTT.

The chain uses TRBV30 and TRBJ1-4, with D possibly TRBD1 on 6 matching bases. CDR3 length equals 15 residues. Germline CDR1 is GTSNPN and CDR2 is SVGIG (reference sequence). The CDR3 nucleotides read TGTGCTCGGAGTTCGGGACACCAAACTAATGAAAAACTGTTTTTT. It specifies CARSSGHQTNEKLFF.

V gene TRBV6-1 combines with J gene TRBJ2-7; TRBD1 matches at 8 bases. Germline V gives CDR1 MNHNS, CDR2 SASEGT. Trimming took 1 base from V and 6 from J; bases not matched to a gene: 5. The CDR3 extends over 14 amino acids. In DNA, the CDR3 is TGTGCCAGCAGTGAAGGCAGGGGGCTCGGCGAGCAGTACTTC. Translated: CASSEGRGLGEQYF.

V gene TRBV21-1 combines with J gene TRBJ1-4. TRBV21-1 is deemed a pseudogene. The CDR3 consists of 14 residues. CDR3 sequence (DNA): TGTGCCAGCAACCGTGTTGTAGCTAATGAAAAACTGTTTTTT. It encodes CASNRVVANEKLFF.

The CDR3 sequence is CASIGRGVSGYTF. Written as DNA, the CDR3 is TGTGCCAGTATCGGCAGGGGGGTGTCTGGCTACACCTTC. The chain links TRBV19 to TRBJ1-2, with 7 bases identical to TRBD1. V shed 7 bases, J shed 7 bases, and the junction held 9 bases outside the gene matches. This CDR3 comprises 13 residues. Per germline, CDR1 LNHDA and CDR2 SQIVND (reference sequence).

This clone was seen a few times. This chain connects TRBV30 to TRBJ2-1, with D possibly matching TRBD2 (7 bases). This CDR3 contains 15 residues. Germline loops: CDR1 GTSNPN, CDR2 SVGIG (reference sequence). Between the trimmed V and J ends, which lost 3 bases and 3 bases, there was a span of 15 bases. CDR3 protein: CAWRLEGGNYNEQFF. In nucleotides, the CDR3 is TGTGCCTGGAGACTAGAGGGGGGGAACTACAATGAGCAGTTCTTC.

The V call is TRBV30, the J call TRBJ2-5; 7 nucleotides align to TRBD2. The ends lost 4 bases at V and 5 bases at J; junction bases unmatched: 13. The CDR3 spans 15 residues. The germline V gene encodes CDR1 GTSNPN and CDR2 SVGIG (reference sequence). The CDR3 DNA follows: TGTGCCTGGACAGTGGGTCTAGCGGAGGGGGAGACCCAGTACTTC. Translated: CAWTVGLAEGETQYF.

This clone was recorded a few times. The rearrangement uses TRBV30 and TRBJ2-5, with 7 positions matching TRBD1. The CDR3 extends over 13 amino acids. Trimming at V came to 2 bases and at J to 0 bases, leaving 0 bases not matched to a gene. CDR1 GTSNPN and CDR2 SVGIG come from the germline V gene (reference sequence). The DNA for the CDR3 is TGTGCCTGGAGTACAGGGGACCAAGAGACCCAGTACTTC. This translates into CAWSTGDQETQYF.

The table lists this clone with a count of one. This chain uses TRBV6-5 with TRBJ1-6; 7 bases match TRBD1. CDR1 and CDR2 from the germline V gene are MNHEY and SVGAGI. V shed 2 bases, J shed 8 bases, and the junction held 9 bases outside the gene matches. This CDR3 spans 16 amino acids. DNA of the CDR3: TGTGCCAGCAGTTACCAAGGGGGCTCATCGGATTCACCCCTCCACTTT. The encoded protein is CASSYQGGSSDSPLHF.

This chain connects TRBV19 to TRBJ1-1; no definite D call. Germline values: CDR1 LNHDA, CDR2 SQIVND (reference sequence). The CDR3 runs to 13 residues. V was clipped by 4 bases and J by 2 bases, with 8 bases between them. CDR3 coding DNA: TGTGCCAGTAGTAGCCGGGATAACACTGAAGCTTTCTTT. Translation: CASSSRDNTEAFF.

This chain uses TRBV7-3 with TRBJ2-7; D remains unclear. The length of the CDR3 is 12 residues. CDR1 and CDR2 (germline): SGHTA, FQGTGA. V dropped 4 bases and J dropped 6 bases, with 10 bases sitting between them. As DNA, the CDR3 is TGTGCCAGCAGCTCCCCGAGGTCCGAGCAGTACTTC. It codes for CASSSPRSEQYF.

The chain uses TRBV11-3 and TRBJ2-7; the D gene is possibly TRBD1 (6 bases). Germline assignment: CDR1 SGHNT and CDR2 YENEEA. The germline V and J ends were trimmed by 5 bases and 3 bases, with 11 bases remaining between them. The CDR3 length is 13 residues. CDR3 amino acids: CASSPDRHYEQYF. For the CDR3, the DNA is TGTGCCAGCAGCCCGGACAGACACTACGAGCAGTACTTC.

V and J are TRBV6-6 and TRBJ2-7, with a possible D match to TRBD2 (7 bases). Per the germline V gene, CDR1 is MNHNY and CDR2 is SVGAGI (reference sequence). This CDR3 comprises 15 residues. V lost 6 bases and J 4 bases, leaving 19 bases between the germline ends. DNA of the CDR3: TGTGCCAGCAGACCAGGGACGAGGGGGGGATACGAGCAGTACTTC. Its translation is CASRPGTRGGYEQYF.

This sequence joins TRBV4-2 and TRBJ1-5, with a weak D call TRBD1 (6 bases). Germline values: CDR1 LGHNA, CDR2 YNFKEQ. CDR3 length: 15 amino acids. The V end was cut by 0 bases, the J end by 9 bases, with 15 bases between. The DNA of the CDR3 is TGTGCCAGCAGCCAAGATGGGCAGGGGCGGTGGCCCCAGCATTTT. This translates into CASSQDGQGRWPQHF.

The J gene is TRBJ2-2, the V gene TRBV6-5; 7 bases fit TRBD2. CDR3 length: 13 residues. The germline V gene has CDR1 MNHEY and CDR2 SVGAGI. J lost 7 bases, V lost 6 bases, and 5 bases had no gene match. CDR3 nucleotides: TGTGCCAGCAGAGCGGGACTCCGCGGGGAGCTGTTTTTT. This sequence encodes CASRAGLRGELFF.

This chain links TRBV29-1 with TRBJ2-3, with TRBD2 matching over 10 bases. The CDR3 consists of 14 residues. The junction had 8 bases not matched to a gene; V was cut back by 1 base and J by 10 bases. Germline loops: CDR1 SQVTM, CDR2 ANQGSEA. CDR3 nucleotide sequence: TGCAGCGTTGAAGCTAGCGGGAGCGTAGACGCGCAGTATTTT. Protein: CSVEASGSVDAQYF.

The V and J genes are TRBV6-6 and TRBJ1-1, with 7 bases identical to TRBD1. CDR1 and CDR2 (germline): MNHNY, SVGAGI (reference sequence). The CDR3 totals 13 residues. Trimming took 5 bases from V and 1 from J; bases not matched to a gene: 1. The CDR3 is CASSRQGNTEAFF. In DNA, the CDR3 is TGTGCCAGCAGTCGACAGGGGAACACTGAAGCTTTCTTT.

The chain uses TRBV6-6 and TRBJ1-6; D gene unclear. Germline CDR1 and CDR2: MNHNY and SVGAGI (reference sequence). The CDR3 is 13 amino acids. V was shortened by 10 bases and J by 7 bases, with 14 bases between the two germline ends. In DNA form, the CDR3 reads TGTGCCACGGCAGAGGGAGGGAATTCACCCCTCCACTTT. Amino acid sequence: CATAEGGNSPLHF.

CDR3 in amino acids: CASSTGTLLPYEQYF. The CDR3 DNA reads as TGTGCCAGTAGTACCGGGACTTTGTTACCCTACGAGCAGTACTTC. This rearrangement joins TRBV19 to TRBJ2-7, with a tentative D call TRBD2 (6 bases). The ends were cut back, 4 bases at V and 2 bases at J, with 15 bases in the middle. The CDR3 spans 15 residues. Germline V CDR1 and CDR2: LNHDA, SQIVND (reference sequence).

This clone has more than one count but fewer than ten. The chain has TRBV6-6 and TRBJ1-3; TRBD1 is a possible D gene (6 bases). Germline lookup yields CDR1 MNHNY and CDR2 SVGAGI (reference sequence). V lost 7 bases and J 4 bases, leaving 20 bases between the germline ends. The CDR3 length is 16 residues. This CDR3 is CASTVGRQGLGNTIYF. CDR3 bases: TGTGCCAGCACAGTGGGCCGGCAGGGGCTCGGAAACACCATATATTTT.

The V gene is TRBV18, the J gene TRBJ2-1; D call uncertain. Deletions cut 6 bases from V and 0 bases from J, with 12 bases between. The CDR3 is made up of 15 amino acids. From germline, CDR1 is KGHSH and CDR2 LQKENI. CDR3 protein: CASSLGTRSYNEQFF. The CDR3, as DNA: TGTGCCAGCTCGTTGGGCACACGCTCCTACAATGAGCAGTTCTTC.

This chain links TRBV21-1 with TRBJ2-7; no check of the table's D call, TRBD2, against the DNA was made. TRBV21-1 has pseudogene status. This CDR3 contains 14 residues. The CDR3 is CASSARRGSYEQYF. In DNA, the CDR3 is TGTGCCAGCAGCGCCCGTCGGGGATCCTACGAGCAGTACTTC.

The table lists this clone with a count of one. The genes are TRBV6-5 and TRBJ2-4; TRBD1 matches 7 bases. This CDR3 has 14 amino acids. Germline CDR1 is MNHEY and CDR2 is SVGAGI. The V gene end was trimmed by 6 bases and the J gene end by 4 bases; junction bases not matched to a gene: 6. CDR3 residues: CASRPGDSKNIQYF. The CDR3 region has the DNA TGTGCCAGCAGGCCAGGGGACAGTAAAAACATTCAGTACTTC.

This clone was recorded many times. This rearrangement joins TRBV5-4 to TRBJ1-4; 7 nucleotides match TRBD1. The CDR3 is made up of 14 amino acids. J was trimmed by 8 bases and V by 4 bases; bases with no gene match: 8. Germline CDR1 and CDR2: SGHNT and YYREEE (reference sequence). The CDR3 region has the DNA TGTGCCAGCAGCCAGGACAGGCGGAAGGAAAAACTGTTTTTT. Translated: CASSQDRRKEKLFF.

The chain recombines TRBV6-5 with TRBJ2-7; D might be TRBD1 (5 bases). Trimming removed 4 bases from V and 2 bases from J, with 12 bases in between. Germline values: CDR1 MNHEY, CDR2 SVGAGI. The CDR3 totals 14 residues. Here the CDR3 reads CASSSIDSTYEQYF. The CDR3, as DNA: TGTGCCAGCAGTTCAATTGACAGTACCTACGAGCAGTACTTC.

This chain joins TRBV5-4 and TRBJ2-7; perhaps TRBD2 as D (5 bases). V was clipped by 3 bases and J by 6 bases, with 10 bases between them. This CDR3 comprises 12 residues. The germline CDR1 and CDR2 sequences are SGHNT and YYREEE (reference sequence). The CDR3 bases are TGTGCCAGCAGCTCGGGGTCGGGCGAGCAGTACTTC. It translates to CASSSGSGEQYF.